This T cell receptor beta chain was sequenced for a study of blood T cell repertoires in COVID-19. Clones were read by immunoSEQ multiplex PCR, and TCRdb kept only the in-frame ones, dropping some. The sample shows roughly 160,000 clones, 90% of them seen only once. The junction had 7 bases not matched to a gene; V was cut back by 3 bases and J by 4 bases. The V gene's germline CDR1 is DFQATT and CDR2 SNEGSKA (reference sequence). CDR3 size: 15 residues. This clonotype originated in a man aged 45-60 years with acute or convalescent COVID-19. The sequencing sample was made of peripheral blood. This chain connects TRBV20-1 to TRBJ2-7; TRBD2 matches at 12 bases. The CDR3 region is CSASPPLAGGYEQYF. The CDR3 DNA sequence: TGCAGTGCTAGTCCTCCACTAGCGGGAGGATACGAGCAGTACTTC.